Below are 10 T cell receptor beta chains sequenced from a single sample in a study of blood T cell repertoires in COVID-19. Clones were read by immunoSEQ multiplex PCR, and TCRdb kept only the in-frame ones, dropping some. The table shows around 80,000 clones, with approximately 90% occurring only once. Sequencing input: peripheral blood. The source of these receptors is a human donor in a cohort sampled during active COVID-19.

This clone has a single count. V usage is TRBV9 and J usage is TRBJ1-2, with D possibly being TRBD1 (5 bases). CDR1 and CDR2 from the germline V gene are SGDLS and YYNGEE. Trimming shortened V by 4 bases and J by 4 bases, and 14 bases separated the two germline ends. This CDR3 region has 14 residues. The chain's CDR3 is CASSNGGSFYGYTF. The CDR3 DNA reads TGTGCCAGCAGCAACGGGGGTAGTTTCTATGGCTACACCTTC.

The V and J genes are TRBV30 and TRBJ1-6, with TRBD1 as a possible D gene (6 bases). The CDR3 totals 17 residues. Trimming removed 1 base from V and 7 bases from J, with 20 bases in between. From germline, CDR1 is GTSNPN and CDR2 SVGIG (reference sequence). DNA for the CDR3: TGTGCCTGGAGTGGGGCGGGGGCCCAAGGGTGGAATTCACCCCTCCACTTT. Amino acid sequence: CAWSGAGAQGWNSPLHF.

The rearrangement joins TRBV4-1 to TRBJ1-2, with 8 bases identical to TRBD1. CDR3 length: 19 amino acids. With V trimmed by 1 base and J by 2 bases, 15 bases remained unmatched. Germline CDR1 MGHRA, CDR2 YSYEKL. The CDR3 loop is CASSQVPPPLTGANYGYTF. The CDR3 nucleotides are TGCGCCAGCAGCCAAGTACCCCCGCCCCTGACAGGGGCCAACTATGGCTACACCTTC.

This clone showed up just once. CDR3 sequence: CASSFPGQGALGQYF. DNA for the CDR3: TGTGCCAGCAGTTTCCCTGGACAGGGGGCGTTAGGGCAGTACTTC. V gene TRBV28 combines with J gene TRBJ2-7; 11 positions agree with TRBD1. This CDR3 is 15 amino acids long. CDR1 and CDR2 from the germline V gene are MDHEN and SYDVKM. V lost 3 bases, J lost 9 bases, and 10 bases stayed unmatched.

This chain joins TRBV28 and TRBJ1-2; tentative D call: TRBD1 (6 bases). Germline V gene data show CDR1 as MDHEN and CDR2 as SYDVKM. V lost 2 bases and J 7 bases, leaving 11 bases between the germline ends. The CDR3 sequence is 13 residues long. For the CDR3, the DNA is TGTGCCAGCAGTTTAGGGACACCGCCTGGCTACACCTTC. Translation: CASSLGTPPGYTF.

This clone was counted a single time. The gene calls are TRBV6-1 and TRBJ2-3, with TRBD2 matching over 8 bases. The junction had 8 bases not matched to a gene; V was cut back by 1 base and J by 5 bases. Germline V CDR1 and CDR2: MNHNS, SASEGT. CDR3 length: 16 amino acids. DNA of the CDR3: TGTGCCAGCAGTGAAGTGGGCCGGGGGGGCCTAGATACGCAGTATTTT. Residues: CASSEVGRGGLDTQYF.

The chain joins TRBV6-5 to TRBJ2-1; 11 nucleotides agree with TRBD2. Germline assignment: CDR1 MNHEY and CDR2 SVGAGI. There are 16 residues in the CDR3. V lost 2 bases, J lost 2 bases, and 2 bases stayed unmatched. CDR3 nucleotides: TGTGCCAGCAGTTACCTAGCGGGGGGTACCTACAATGAGCAGTTCTTC. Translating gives CASSYLAGGTYNEQFF.

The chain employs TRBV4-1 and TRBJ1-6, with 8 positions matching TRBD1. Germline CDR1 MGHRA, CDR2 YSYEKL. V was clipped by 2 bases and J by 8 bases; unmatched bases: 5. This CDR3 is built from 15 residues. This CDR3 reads CASSQTGTGDSPLHF. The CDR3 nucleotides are TGCGCCAGCAGCCAAACCGGGACAGGAGATTCACCCCTCCACTTT.

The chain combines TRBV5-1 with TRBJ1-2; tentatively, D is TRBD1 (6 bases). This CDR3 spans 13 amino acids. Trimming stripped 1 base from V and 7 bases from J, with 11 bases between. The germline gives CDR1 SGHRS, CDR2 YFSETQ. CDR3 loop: CASSLTGMFGYTF. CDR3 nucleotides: TGCGCCAGCAGCTTGACAGGGATGTTTGGCTACACCTTC.

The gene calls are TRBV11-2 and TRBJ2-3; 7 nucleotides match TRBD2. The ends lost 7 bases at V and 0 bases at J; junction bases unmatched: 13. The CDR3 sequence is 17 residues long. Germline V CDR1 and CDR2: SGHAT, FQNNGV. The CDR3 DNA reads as TGTGCCAGCACCTCGTTTTTTCAGCGGGGTAGCACAGATACGCAGTATTTT. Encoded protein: CASTSFFQRGSTDTQYF.